These 3 T cell receptor beta chains came from one sample sequenced in a study of PD-L1 blockade in urothelial cancer. Clones were read by immunoSEQ multiplex PCR, and TCRdb kept only the in-frame ones, dropping some. The sample comprises about 83,000 clones, 75% to 90% of which are singletons, and approximately 6% rests with the top ten. The sample in question was PBMCs, obtained around atezolizumab (anti-PD-L1) treatment. These receptors all stem from a woman in her seventies with urothelial cancer.

This sequence joins TRBV11-2 and TRBJ2-7, with D perhaps TRBD1 (7 bases). V was pared by 5 bases and J by 10 bases, with 12 bases between. This CDR3 contains 11 residues. Germline V gene lookup returns CDR1 SGHAT and CDR2 FQNNGV. CDR3 sequence: CASSAGQNQYF. CDR3 nucleotide sequence: TGTGCCAGCAGCGCGGGACAGAACCAGTACTTC.

J is TRBJ1-1 and V is TRBV11-2, with 8 bases matching TRBD1. Trimming cost V 5 bases and J 1 base; bases outside gene matches: 9. The CDR3 sequence is 16 residues long. Germline values: CDR1 SGHAT, CDR2 FQNNGV. As DNA, the CDR3 is TGTGCCAGCAGCCCCGGTGCGGGGACAGGGAACACTGAAGCTTTCTTT. As protein: CASSPGAGTGNTEAFF. Variable domain in full (rest from reference TRBV11-2 and TRBJ1-1): EAGVAQSPRYKIIEKRQSVAFWCNPISGHATLYWYQQILGQGPKLLIQFQNNGVVDDSQLPKDRFSAERLKGVDSTLKIQPAKLEDSAVYLCASSPGAGTGNTEAFFGQGTRLTVV.

This rearrangement joins TRBV28 to TRBJ1-5; 9 bases agree with TRBD1. After removal of 6 bases from V and 6 bases from J, the junction contained 3 bases not matched to a gene. Germline V CDR1 and CDR2: MDHEN, SYDVKM. The CDR3 spans 13 residues. CDR3: CASRTGGFQPQHF. The CDR3 DNA sequence: TGTGCCAGCAGAACAGGGGGCTTTCAGCCCCAGCATTTT.